What follows describes a single TCR beta chain. This CDR3 is built from 15 residues. The V gene end was trimmed by 2 bases and the J gene end by 6 bases; junction bases not matched to a gene: 3. Germline CDR1 and CDR2: LGHNA and YSLEER. Single cDNA molecules in the library carried unique molecular identifiers attached during preparation. MiXCR was run by TCRdb on the RACE reads, yielding one entry per CDR3 protein. The table shows approximately 75,000 distinct CDR3 sequences, with 7.5% to 9.5% occurring only once. The data belong to a study of human T cells and chemical hapten exposure. Described time point: patch test 2, 6 weeks after DPC sensitization. Treatment of the sample: therapeutic diphenylcyclopropenone sensitization with weekly scalp DPC.

The sequence came from a woman aged 45-60 years with alopecia areata. Some clones in this sample may be carry-over from other donors' samples. The rearrangement links TRBV4-3 to TRBJ2-1, with TRBD2 identical over 11 bases. The input for sequencing was whole blood, taken in connection with sensitization to the hapten diphenylcyclopropenone (DPC). The CDR3 coding sequence is TGCGCCAGCAGCCAACGACTAGCGGGACGCAATGAGCAGTTCTTC. Amino acids: CASSQRLAGRNEQFF.